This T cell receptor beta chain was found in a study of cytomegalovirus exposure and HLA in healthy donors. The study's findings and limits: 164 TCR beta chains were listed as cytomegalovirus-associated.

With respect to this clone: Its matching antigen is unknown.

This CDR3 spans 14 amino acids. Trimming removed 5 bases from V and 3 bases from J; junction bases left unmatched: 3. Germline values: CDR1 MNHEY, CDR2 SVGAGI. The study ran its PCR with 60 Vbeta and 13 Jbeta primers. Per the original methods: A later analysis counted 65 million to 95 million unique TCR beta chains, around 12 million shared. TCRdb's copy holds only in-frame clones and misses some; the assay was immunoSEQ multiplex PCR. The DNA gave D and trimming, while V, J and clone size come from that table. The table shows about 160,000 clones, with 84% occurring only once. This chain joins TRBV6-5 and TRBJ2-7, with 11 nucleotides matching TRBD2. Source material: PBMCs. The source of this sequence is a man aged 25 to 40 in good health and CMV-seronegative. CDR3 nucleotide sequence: TGTGCCAGCAGTATCGGGACTAGCGGCTACGAGCAGTACTTC. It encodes CASSIGTSGYEQYF.